The 19 T cell receptor beta chains in this list originate from one sample, sequenced in a study of shared clonotypes between healthy human individuals. The repertoire was sequenced with immunoSEQ multiplex PCR; TCRdb's copy has only in-frame clones and lacks some. Seen here are hundreds of thousands of clones, under 80% observed once, and the top ten hold approximately 1.7%. Sequenced material: memory CD4+ T cells sorted from blood. Described subset: CD45RA-negative fraction. The receptors were sampled from a woman in her thirties in good health.

Only one count was recorded for this clone. J is TRBJ2-3 and V is TRBV5-4; D call uncertain. The CDR3 has 13 residues. V shed 1 base and J shed 4 bases, with 7 bases lying between them. Germline CDR1 and CDR2: SGHNT and YYREEE (reference sequence). CDR3 bases: TGTGCCAGCAGCTTGTACTCAGCAGATACGCAGTATTTT. Its translation: CASSLYSADTQYF.

This rearrangement joins TRBV27 to TRBJ2-2; 11 bases agree with TRBD1. J lost 8 bases, V lost 6 bases, and 11 bases had no gene match. CDR3 length equals 16 residues. Per the germline V gene, CDR1 is MNHEY and CDR2 is SMNVEV (reference sequence). CDR3 residues: CASSGTGQGAWGELFF. The CDR3, as DNA: TGTGCCAGCAGCGGAACCGGACAGGGGGCTTGGGGGGAGCTGTTTTTT.

This clone showed up just once. The chain couples TRBV29-1 to TRBJ2-3; D is unclear. From germline, CDR1 is SQVTM and CDR2 ANQGSEA. The CDR3 totals 12 residues. Trimming removed 3 bases at V and 3 bases at J, with 7 bases between. This CDR3 is CSVDPATDTQYF. CDR3 coding DNA: TGCAGCGTTGATCCTGCTACAGATACGCAGTATTTT.

The V call is TRBV27, the J call TRBJ2-7, with 8 bases aligning to TRBD2. J lost 5 bases, V lost 3 bases, and 6 bases had no gene match. This CDR3 is 14 amino acids long. Looked up from germline, CDR1 is MNHEY and CDR2 is SMNVEV (reference sequence). The chain's CDR3 is CASSFDGRVDEQYF. The CDR3 coding sequence is TGTGCCAGCAGTTTTGACGGGAGGGTGGACGAGCAGTACTTC.

The chain joins TRBV28 to TRBJ2-5, with TRBD1 matching over 11 bases. Germline values: CDR1 MDHEN, CDR2 SYDVKM. With 7 bases clipped from V and 5 bases from J, the junction kept 9 bases outside the gene matches. The CDR3 runs to 15 residues. The CDR3: CASISGQGAGETQYF. The CDR3, as DNA: TGTGCCAGCATTTCCGGACAGGGGGCAGGGGAGACCCAGTACTTC.

The chain links TRBV13 to TRBJ2-7; 9 bases line up with TRBD2. This CDR3 comprises 16 residues. The V and J ends lost 0 bases and 5 bases, in that order; junction bases with no gene match: 8. The germline V gene encodes CDR1 PRHDT and CDR2 FYEKMQ (reference sequence). The chain's CDR3 is CASSLGWASGKHEQYF. The CDR3 coding sequence is TGTGCCAGCAGCTTAGGCTGGGCTAGCGGGAAGCACGAGCAGTACTTC.

The chain employs TRBV7-2 and TRBJ1-1; D remains ambiguous. This CDR3 region has 13 residues. CDR1 and CDR2 (germline): SGHTA, FQGNSA. The V and J ends lost 5 bases and 3 bases respectively, with 10 bases between them. CDR3 loop: CASSQEGYTEAFF. DNA of the CDR3: TGTGCCAGCAGCCAGGAGGGCTACACTGAAGCTTTCTTT.

This clone was counted once. The chain recombines TRBV30 with TRBJ1-4; TRBD1 matches 9 bases. V lost 0 bases, J lost 5 bases, and 4 bases stayed unmatched. CDR1 and CDR2 from the germline V gene are GTSNPN and SVGIG (reference sequence). This CDR3 has 15 amino acids. CDR3 region: CAWSVPGTGNEKLFF. CDR3 sequence (DNA): TGTGCCTGGAGTGTACCCGGGACAGGGAATGAAAAACTGTTTTTT.

The chain combines TRBV10-2 with TRBJ2-3, with 9 bases that match TRBD2. J lost 1 base, V lost 6 bases, and 8 bases had no gene match. Germline V gene lookup returns CDR1 WSHSY and CDR2 SAAADI. The CDR3 contains 16 residues. The CDR3: CASRALAGSGTDTQYF. In DNA form, the CDR3 reads TGCGCCAGCAGGGCCCTAGCGGGATCGGGCACAGATACGCAGTATTTT.

Turning to this clone: Other DNA sequences within the sample encode an identical CDR3. The chain joins TRBV27 to TRBJ2-1; 7 positions match TRBD2. Trimming cost V 6 bases and J 0 bases; bases outside gene matches: 5. Germline CDR1 and CDR2: MNHEY and SMNVEV (reference sequence). CDR3 length: 15 amino acids. CDR3 sequence (DNA): TGTGCCAGCAGGCTAGCGGATAGCTCCTACAATGAGCAGTTCTTC. This codes for CASRLADSSYNEQFF.

V gene TRBV7-2 combines with J gene TRBJ2-2, with TRBD2 matching 11 bases. The CDR3 has 16 residues. V was clipped by 3 bases and J by 0 bases; unmatched bases: 0. Germline V CDR1 and CDR2: SGHTA, FQGNSA. Here the CDR3 reads CASSLTSGANTGELFF. The DNA for the CDR3 is TGTGCCAGCAGCTTGACTAGCGGGGCGAACACCGGGGAGCTGTTTTTT.

This clone appeared a single time. This chain connects TRBV7-2 to TRBJ2-5, with 9 nucleotides matching TRBD1. The CDR3 is 14 amino acids. The trim removed 7 bases at V and 5 bases at J, leaving 8 bases unmatched. Germline V gene data show CDR1 as SGHTA and CDR2 as FQGNSA. The CDR3 DNA reads TGTGCCAGCACATCCGGGACAGGGTTTGAGACCCAGTACTTC. It is translated as CASTSGTGFETQYF.

The DNA for the CDR3 is TGCGCCAGCAGCAGAACCACAGGGAAGGCTGGCTACACCTTC. Encoded protein: CASSRTTGKAGYTF. The rearrangement joins TRBV5-1 to TRBJ1-2; tentative D call: TRBD1 (6 bases). The CDR3 has 14 residues. Germline CDR1 SGHRS, CDR2 YFSETQ. V lost 4 bases and J 7 bases, leaving 17 bases between the germline ends.

In regard to this clone: At the DNA level, this CDR3 is encoded by other sequences in the same sample as well. The gene calls are TRBV6-5 and TRBJ2-4; unclear D gene. This CDR3 has 14 residues. Trimming cost V 0 bases and J 0 bases, with 3 bases left between them. Germline V CDR1 and CDR2: MNHEY, SVGAGI. The DNA of the CDR3 is TGTGCCAGCAGTTACTCCTTAGCCAAAAACATTCAGTACTTC. Its translation: CASSYSLAKNIQYF.

The chain combines TRBV7-3 with TRBJ2-5; D gene ambiguous. The germline gives CDR1 SGHTA, CDR2 FQGTGA. V was cut by 7 bases and J by 6 bases, with 9 bases left in between. The CDR3 is 11 amino acids. CDR3 protein: CASTLHKTQYF. CDR3 sequence (DNA): TGTGCCAGCACTCTCCACAAGACCCAGTACTTC.

The rearrangement uses TRBV5-6 and TRBJ2-2; D uncertain. V dropped 2 bases and J dropped 3 bases, with 20 bases sitting between them. From germline, CDR1 is SGHDT and CDR2 YYEEEE. The length of the CDR3 is 18 residues. The CDR3 sequence is CASSFTPPRILDTGELFF. The CDR3 bases are TGTGCCAGCAGCTTTACTCCCCCCCGGATCCTGGACACCGGGGAGCTGTTTTTT.

The chain links TRBV28 to TRBJ1-2, with a tentative D call TRBD1 (6 bases). The CDR3 spans 15 residues. V lost 5 bases, J lost 3 bases, and 16 bases lay in between. The germline V gene has CDR1 MDHEN and CDR2 SYDVKM. CDR3 residues: CASSSTGARDYGYTF. DNA of the CDR3: TGTGCCAGCAGTAGCACGGGGGCGCGCGACTATGGCTACACCTTC.

The rearrangement joins TRBV28 to TRBJ1-2, with TRBD1 as a possible D gene (6 bases). Trimming took off 7 bases at V and 8 bases at J, with 17 bases between the two ends. The CDR3 is made up of 13 amino acids. Germline CDR1 and CDR2: MDHEN and SYDVKM. The CDR3: CASILGGKGGYTF. CDR3 sequence (DNA): TGTGCCAGCATTCTAGGGGGTAAGGGGGGCTACACCTTC.

This sequence joins TRBV19 and TRBJ1-2, with 7 positions matching TRBD1. The J segment lost 4 bases and the V segment lost 4 bases, leaving 6 bases of the junction unmatched. This CDR3 has 14 residues. Germline loops: CDR1 LNHDA, CDR2 SQIVND (reference sequence). The DNA for the CDR3 is TGTGCCAGTAGTAGAGGGACAGTACTCTATGGCTACACCTTC. As protein: CASSRGTVLYGYTF. Full variable domain (missing parts from reference TRBV19 and TRBJ1-2): DGGITQSPKYLFRKEGQNVTLSCEQNLNHDAMYWYRQDPGQGLRLIYYSQIVNDFQKGDIAEGYSVSREKKESFPLTVTSAQKNPTAFYLCASSRGTVLYGYTFGSGTRLTVV.